The 3 T cell receptor beta chains below come from one sample, sequenced in a study of immune cell composition in non-small cell lung cancer (dated by TCRdb to 2017 to 2019). Library creation used the immunoSEQ multiplex PCR assay. TCRdb took over this immuneACCESS table, retaining in-frame rearrangements with V and J assigned. Such tables are incomplete; in checked studies, under half of the missing clones stem from an unresolved V gene, and the remainder is unexplained. The sample contains about 1,700 clones, 50% to 70% of them found a single time. 15% of the sample belongs to the ten largest clones. Normal lung samples were non-adjacent lung tissue taken as far from the tumour as possible, at least 3 cm away, from the same patient. Sequenced material: non-adjacent lung tissue. The receptors derive from a human donor with non-small cell lung cancer.

The J gene is TRBJ1-6, the V gene TRBV7-8, with TRBD1 matching 7 bases. Germline V CDR1 and CDR2: SGHVS, FQNEAQ. The ends lost 3 bases at V and 6 bases at J; junction bases unmatched: 5. The CDR3 covers 15 residues. The CDR3 DNA reads as TGTGCCAGCAGCTTGTCGGGACAGTCTAATTCACCCCTCCACTTT. This translates into CASSLSGQSNSPLHF. The entire variable domain, with the rest obtained from reference TRBV7-8 and TRBJ1-6, is as follows: GAGVSQSPRYKVAKRGQDVALRCDPISGHVSLFWYQQALGQGPEFLTYFQNEAQLDKSGLPSDRFFAERPEGSVSTLKIQRTQQEDSAVYLCASSLSGQSNSPLHFGNGTRLTVT.

The J gene is TRBJ2-5, the V gene TRBV5-1, with 8 bases lining up with TRBD1. Germline CDR1 and CDR2: SGHRS and YFSETQ. V lost 2 bases to trimming and J lost 2 bases; unmatched junction nucleotides: 2. This CDR3 has 14 residues. The CDR3 protein is CASSFGQGQETQYF. CDR3 in DNA: TGCGCCAGCAGCTTCGGACAGGGACAAGAGACCCAGTACTTC.

The CDR3 here is CASSRLAGPTTLTGELFF. In DNA, the CDR3 is TGTGCCAGTAGTAGGCTAGCGGGACCCACCACACTCACCGGGGAGCTGTTTTTT. This chain connects TRBV19 to TRBJ2-2; TRBD2 aligns across 9 bases. CDR1 and CDR2 from the germline V gene are LNHDA and SQIVND (reference sequence). The CDR3 covers 18 residues. Trimming at V came to 4 bases and at J to 4 bases, leaving 13 bases not matched to a gene.